These 14 T cell receptor beta chains originate from one sample sequenced in a study of read filtering for tumor transcriptome and immune sequencing. The library was built from about 400 ng RNA with molecular barcoded adaptors for alpha/delta and beta/gamma chains. TCRdb re-analysed the reads in MiXCR, keeping a single row per CDR3 protein. Of 100,000 to 150,000 distinct CDR3 sequences listed, about 12% are singletons. Sequencing input: a population of CD138-negative cells sorted from bone marrow. These receptor sequences come from a donor over 35 with multiple myeloma.

To note about this clonotype: A much larger clone sits a single nucleotide away, making a read error possible. The J gene is TRBJ2-1, the V gene TRBV7-9; TRBD1 aligns across 7 bases. Germline loops: CDR1 SEHNR, CDR2 FQNEAQ (reference sequence). Trimming cost V 5 bases and J 8 bases; bases outside gene matches: 6. The CDR3 is made up of 13 amino acids. The CDR3 region has the DNA TGTGCCAGCAGCAGACAGGGTAGAGATGAGCAGTTCTTC. Translating it yields CASSRQGRDEQFF.

Ten or more counts support this clonotype. The chain recombines TRBV29-1 with TRBJ2-1; D perhaps matches TRBD1 (5 bases). The CDR3 sequence is 14 residues long. V was trimmed by 1 base and J by 8 bases, leaving 15 bases between them. Germline loops: CDR1 SQVTM, CDR2 ANQGSEA. CDR3 in DNA: TGCAGCGTTGAAGTACAGGCCATGGGATATGAGCAGTTCTTC. Its protein is CSVEVQAMGYEQFF.

This clonotype was observed many times. The chain combines TRBV4-1 with TRBJ2-3; tentative D call: TRBD2 (6 bases). The germline V gene encodes CDR1 MGHRA and CDR2 YSYEKL. Trimming shortened V by 0 bases and J by 2 bases, and 9 bases separated the two germline ends. The CDR3 has 15 residues. The DNA of the CDR3 is TGCGCCAGCAGCCAAGATATAGCGGTCACAGATACGCAGTATTTT. It translates to CASSQDIAVTDTQYF.

This clonotype was counted between two and nine times. The rearrangement joins TRBV6-2 or TRBV6-3 to TRBJ1-1; D not certain. CDR1 MNHEY and CDR2 SVGEGT come from the germline V gene. The germline V and J ends were trimmed by 6 bases and 4 bases, with 18 bases remaining between them. This CDR3 spans 15 amino acids. The CDR3 here is CASRPDASSFTEAFF. CDR3 bases: TGTGCCAGCAGACCGGACGCTTCCTCGTTCACTGAAGCTTTCTTT.

This clonotype came up many times. The V gene is TRBV27, the J gene TRBJ1-1, with D possibly matching TRBD1 (5 bases). The CDR3 covers 15 residues. Germline V lookup: CDR1 MNHEY, CDR2 SMNVEV (reference sequence). The V end was cut by 0 bases, the J end by 2 bases, with 10 bases between. The CDR3 loop is CASSLSMGGNTEAFF. The CDR3 nucleotides read TGTGCCAGCAGTTTATCGATGGGGGGAAACACTGAAGCTTTCTTT.

V usage is TRBV19 and J usage is TRBJ1-4; no clear D. The CDR3 runs 12 residues. Germline V lookup: CDR1 LNHDA, CDR2 SQIVND (reference sequence). V was clipped by 5 bases and J by 8 bases, with 9 bases between them. The CDR3 is CASSVGTEKLFF. CDR3 sequence (DNA): TGTGCCAGTAGTGTGGGAACCGAAAAACTGTTTTTT.

Many counts were recorded for this clonotype. The chain uses TRBV5-1 and TRBJ2-4; perhaps D is TRBD1 or TRBD2 (5 bases each). The CDR3 contains 14 residues. Trimming stripped 4 bases from V and 9 bases from J, with 17 bases between. CDR1 SGHRS and CDR2 YFSETQ come from the germline V gene. CDR3 DNA sequence: TGCGCCAGCAGCAGGGACCCGTTCAATGGCATTCAGTACTTC. Amino acid sequence: CASSRDPFNGIQYF.

This clonotype was detected only a few times. This likely comes from a read error, as the CDR3 has no conserved phenylalanine or tryptophan at its end. The rearrangement joins TRBV9 to TRBJ2-2; D is unresolved. Germline V gene lookup returns CDR1 SGDLS and CDR2 YYNGEE. V was shortened by 2 bases and J by 6 bases, with 14 bases between the two germline ends. The CDR3 is made up of 15 amino acids. CDR3 loop: CASSVGRGEAGELFI. The CDR3 DNA sequence: TGTGCCAGCAGCGTGGGTCGAGGCGAGGCCGGGGAGCTGTTTATT.

This clonotype came up many times. The chain employs TRBV6-1 and TRBJ2-7; D is ambiguous. V dropped 3 bases and J dropped 5 bases, with 14 bases sitting between them. Germline lookup yields CDR1 MNHNS and CDR2 SASEGT. The CDR3 loop spans 14 amino acids. The CDR3 protein is CASSDAGPRDEQYF. CDR3 sequence (DNA): TGTGCCAGCAGTGATGCCGGGCCTAGGGACGAGCAGTACTTC.

At least ten counts were recorded for this clonotype. The rearrangement uses TRBV10-3 and TRBJ2-1, with 10 bases fitting TRBD1. The CDR3 totals 13 residues. The germline gives CDR1 ENHRY, CDR2 SYGVKD. V shed 3 bases, J shed 14 bases, and the junction held 7 bases outside the gene matches. For the CDR3, the DNA is TGTGCCATCAGTGAAGACAGGGGGCTCCCAAAGTTCTTC. Its protein is CAISEDRGLPKFF.

Concerning this clonotype itself: A much larger clone sits a single nucleotide away, making a read error possible. V is TRBV6-6 and J is TRBJ1-5, with no clear D. CDR3 length: 14 amino acids. From germline, CDR1 is MNHNY and CDR2 SVGAGI (reference sequence). Trimming shortened V by 7 bases and J by 2 bases, and 12 bases separated the two germline ends. The CDR3 loop reads CASMVPRGNQPQHF. The CDR3 DNA reads TGTGCCAGCATGGTGCCAAGGGGCAATCAGCCCCAGCATTTT.

About this clonotype: Since a much larger clone is just one base distant, this may be a read error. The J gene is TRBJ2-5, the V gene TRBV6-2 or TRBV6-3, with 7 bases matching TRBD2. V lost 3 bases to trimming and J lost 7 bases; unmatched junction nucleotides: 8. From germline, CDR1 is MNHEY and CDR2 SVGEGT. The CDR3 contains 14 residues. CDR3: CASSYAGDRGTQYF. The DNA of the CDR3 is TGTGCCAGCAGTTATGCGGGAGACCGAGGGACCCAGTACTTC.

This clonotype was recorded many times. CDR3 protein: CSAMGVATNEKLFF. The CDR3 DNA follows: TGCAGTGCTATGGGGGTTGCAACTAATGAAAAACTGTTTTTT. The rearrangement joins TRBV20-1 to TRBJ1-4, with D maybe TRBD1 (5 bases). This CDR3 spans 14 amino acids. The V and J ends lost 4 bases and 0 bases respectively, with 9 bases between them. The germline V gene has CDR1 DFQATT and CDR2 SNEGSKA (reference sequence).

The rearrangement uses TRBV18 and TRBJ1-2; D ambiguous. The germline gives CDR1 KGHSH, CDR2 LQKENI. V was cut by 4 bases and J by 3 bases, with 24 bases left in between. CDR3 length: 18 residues. This CDR3 reads CASSQTASSQGRHYGYTF. The DNA for the CDR3 is TGTGCCAGCTCACAGACCGCTTCCTCCCAAGGCAGGCACTATGGCTACACCTTC.